The present TCR beta chain was sequenced within a study of neurological immune-mediated disorders. Overall study results and limits: HTLV-1-associated myelopathy had the most TCR clonal expansion, whereas multiple sclerosis had the least (lower than in healthy controls).

Synthesis of cDNA was performed by 5'RACE using 10-nucleotide random UMIs. TCRdb re-analysed the 5' RACE reads in MiXCR, keeping a single row per CDR3 protein. The sample lists 25,000 to 35,000 distinct CDR3 sequences, 13% occurring once. As concerns this clonotype: Its antigen remains unidentified.

V lost 9 bases to trimming and J lost 5 bases; unmatched junction nucleotides: 13. This CDR3 spans 15 amino acids. This sample's time point: technical triplicate 2. Sequencing was done on a sample of CD4+ T cells from blood. This receptor was identified in a female donor with HTLV-1-associated myelopathy (HAM/TSP). J is TRBJ2-3 and V is TRBV12-3 or TRBV12-4; 8 bases match TRBD2. CDR3 in DNA: TGTGCCAGTCCCGGCGCGGGGGGACACTTAGATACGCAGTATTTT. Translating it yields CASPGAGGHLDTQYF.